This is a list of T cell receptor beta chains from one sample in a study of regulatory dendritic cells for organ transplantation. The protocol was immunoSEQ multiplex PCR, while the TCRdb copy is restricted to in-frame clones and leaves out a portion. The data show 25,000 to 35,000 clones, roughly 84% seen once. The sequenced sample consisted of naive CD8+ T cells from blood. These receptors all come from a human donor in good health. Both conserved end residues are part of each CDR3. The order of the fields is J gene, clone size, D gene, V gene, CDR3 DNA, CDR3 protein. A D gene is named only where the DNA matches it firmly. Expanded clones get a size class; other rows say once, few or many, or leave the size out.

J gene: TRBJ2-7
clone size: once
D gene: TRBD1
V gene: TRBV11-3
CDR3 DNA: TGTGCCAGCAGCTCGGACAGGGGTAGGTCCGAGCAGTACTTC
CDR3 protein: CASSSDRGRSEQYF

J gene: TRBJ1-2
clone size: few
D gene: -
V gene: TRBV4-1
CDR3 DNA: TGCGCCAGCAGGGCCTTGGGCGTGAGGGATGACTATGGCTACACCTTC
CDR3 protein: CASRALGVRDDYGYTF

J gene: TRBJ2-1
clone size: -
D gene: TRBD2
V gene: TRBV7-2
CDR3 DNA: TGTGCCAGCAGCTTAAGCGGGGGGGCCTCCTACAATGAGCAGTTCTTC
CDR3 protein: CASSLSGGASYNEQFF

J gene: TRBJ1-5
clone size: few
D gene: TRBD1
V gene: TRBV6-6
CDR3 DNA: TGTGCCAGCAGATCGACAGGGAATAGCAATCAGCCCCAGCATTTT
CDR3 protein: CASRSTGNSNQPQHF

J gene: TRBJ1-3
clone size: -
D gene: -
V gene: TRBV6-5
CDR3 DNA: TGTGCCAGCAAGCCTCGGGACTCCACTGGAAACACCATATATTTT
CDR3 protein: CASKPRDSTGNTIYF

J gene: TRBJ1-4
clone size: -
D gene: -
V gene: TRBV23-1
CDR3 DNA: TGCGCCACCGGGTTTTCCGCAACTAATGAAAAACTGTTTTTT
CDR3 protein: CATGFSATNEKLFF

J gene: TRBJ1-1
clone size: few
D gene: -
V gene: TRBV7-9
CDR3 DNA: TGTGCCAGCAGCTTTGGAGGGGACACTGAAGCTTTCTTT
CDR3 protein: CASSFGGDTEAFF

J gene: TRBJ2-5
clone size: -
D gene: TRBD2
V gene: TRBV11-2
CDR3 DNA: TGTGCCAGCAGCTTAAGACTAGCGGGGGAGAAGCTACAAGAGACCCAGTACTTC
CDR3 protein: CASSLRLAGEKLQETQYF

J gene: TRBJ1-5
clone size: few
D gene: TRBD1
V gene: TRBV7-6
CDR3 DNA: TGTGCCAGCAGCCCCTACGGACTCCGGGACAGAAATCAGCCCCAGCATTTT
CDR3 protein: CASSPYGLRDRNQPQHF

J gene: TRBJ1-1
clone size: -
D gene: TRBD1
V gene: TRBV28
CDR3 DNA: TGTGCCAGCAGTTTATGGGGAGACAGGGTGAACACTGAAGCTTTCTTT
CDR3 protein: CASSLWGDRVNTEAFF

J gene: TRBJ1-2
clone size: -
D gene: TRBD1
V gene: TRBV5-6
CDR3 DNA: TGTGCCGGGAGGGGCCGGGACAGGGACCTCTATGGCTACACCTTC
CDR3 protein: CAGRGRDRDLYGYTF

J gene: TRBJ2-7
clone size: -
D gene: -
V gene: TRBV10-3
CDR3 DNA: TGTGCCATCAGTGAGTCGGGCATCTCCTACGAGCAGTACTTC
CDR3 protein: CAISESGISYEQYF

J gene: TRBJ2-2
clone size: once
D gene: TRBD2
V gene: TRBV4-3
CDR3 DNA: TGCGCCAGCAGCCTACGGGGGGTGAACACCGGGGAGCTGTTTTTT
CDR3 protein: CASSLRGVNTGELFF

J gene: TRBJ1-6
clone size: -
D gene: -
V gene: TRBV9
CDR3 DNA: TGTGCCAGCAGCGTAGGGGGAGGAGGGAATTCACCCCTCCACTTT
CDR3 protein: CASSVGGGGNSPLHF

J gene: TRBJ2-1
clone size: -
D gene: -
V gene: TRBV11-3
CDR3 DNA: TGTGCCAGCAGCTTAGCGGGCGGGGTGGTCGATGAGCAGTTCTTC
CDR3 protein: CASSLAGGVVDEQFF

J gene: TRBJ2-3
clone size: -
D gene: -
V gene: TRBV4-3
CDR3 DNA: TGCGCCAGCAGCCAAGGTGGGGGGTTCACAGATACGCAGTATTTT
CDR3 protein: CASSQGGGFTDTQYF

J gene: TRBJ2-6
clone size: -
D gene: TRBD1
V gene: TRBV27
CDR3 DNA: TGTGCCAGCAGAGTAGGGGGCGATGGGGCCAACGTCCTGACTTTC
CDR3 protein: CASRVGGDGANVLTF

J gene: TRBJ2-3
clone size: -
D gene: -
V gene: TRBV13
CDR3 DNA: TGTGCCAGCAGTCCTAATCTAGTCAGGGCAGATACGCAGTATTTT
CDR3 protein: CASSPNLVRADTQYF

J gene: TRBJ2-3
clone size: once
D gene: TRBD2
V gene: TRBV4-3
CDR3 DNA: TGCGCCAGCAGCCAGAGGGGACTAGCGGGGGCCACAGATACGCAGTATTTT
CDR3 protein: CASSQRGLAGATDTQYF

J gene: TRBJ2-7
clone size: -
D gene: TRBD1
V gene: TRBV29-1
CDR3 DNA: TGCAGCGTCGATACAGGGGGCAGCTACGAGCAGTACTTC
CDR3 protein: CSVDTGGSYEQYF

J gene: TRBJ2-1
clone size: -
D gene: -
V gene: TRBV15
CDR3 DNA: TGTGCCACCAGCAGAGATCGGCCCCCTGGGCCCTACAATGAGCAGTTCTTC
CDR3 protein: CATSRDRPPGPYNEQFF

J gene: TRBJ2-7
clone size: -
D gene: -
V gene: TRBV4-3
CDR3 DNA: TGCGCCAGCAGCCAGGGAATGGCGGCGGGGATCGACGAGCAGTACTTC
CDR3 protein: CASSQGMAAGIDEQYF

J gene: TRBJ2-5
clone size: -
D gene: -
V gene: TRBV14
CDR3 DNA: TGTGCCAGCAGCCAAGTGCAGGCCCTATGGGAGACCCAGTACTTC
CDR3 protein: CASSQVQALWETQYF

J gene: TRBJ2-2
clone size: once
D gene: -
V gene: TRBV7-3
CDR3 DNA: TGTGCCAGCAGCTTATCCTCGGGAAACACCGGGGAGCTGTTTTTT
CDR3 protein: CASSLSSGNTGELFF

J gene: TRBJ1-2
clone size: -
D gene: TRBD1
V gene: TRBV6-5
CDR3 DNA: TGTGCCAGCAGCTTAACCGGGACAGGAACCTACACCTTC
CDR3 protein: CASSLTGTGTYTF

J gene: TRBJ2-3
clone size: -
D gene: -
V gene: TRBV1
CDR3 DNA: TGCACCAGCAGCCCTTTAGCGGGAGACGCAGATACGCAGTATTTT
CDR3 protein: CTSSPLAGDADTQYF

J gene: TRBJ2-7
clone size: -
D gene: -
V gene: TRBV5-6
CDR3 DNA: TGTGCCAGCAGCGATACAGGGTACGAGCAGTACTTC
CDR3 protein: CASSDTGYEQYF

J gene: TRBJ2-1
clone size: once
D gene: -
V gene: TRBV7-6
CDR3 DNA: TGTGCCAGCAGCCCCAAATTTTCGGGGGTGACCTACAATGAGCAGTTCTTC
CDR3 protein: CASSPKFSGVTYNEQFF

J gene: TRBJ2-2
clone size: -
D gene: TRBD2
V gene: TRBV4-2
CDR3 DNA: TGTGCCAGCAGCCAAGATATTGTAAGACTAGCGGGGAACACCGGGGAGCTGTTTTTT
CDR3 protein: CASSQDIVRLAGNTGELFF

J gene: TRBJ1-2
clone size: once
D gene: -
V gene: TRBV6-1
CDR3 DNA: TGTGCCAGCAGTATTTCAGGACCCAGCGGCGGCTACACCTTC
CDR3 protein: CASSISGPSGGYTF

J gene: TRBJ2-3
clone size: once
D gene: TRBD1
V gene: TRBV9
CDR3 DNA: TGTGCCAGCAGCGGTGCCGGGACAGGAGGCACAGATACGCAGTATTTT
CDR3 protein: CASSGAGTGGTDTQYF

J gene: TRBJ1-4
clone size: -
D gene: -
V gene: TRBV7-9
CDR3 DNA: TGTGCCAGCGGGAGGGGAACTAATGAAAAACTGTTTTTT
CDR3 protein: CASGRGTNEKLFF

J gene: TRBJ2-5
clone size: -
D gene: -
V gene: TRBV27
CDR3 DNA: TGTGCCAGCACCTTGGGAGGGACCCAGTACTTC
CDR3 protein: CASTLGGTQYF

J gene: TRBJ1-3
clone size: -
D gene: -
V gene: TRBV5-1
CDR3 DNA: TGCGCCAGCAGCTTCCTCACGGGAGGGGGTGGCTCTGGAAACACCATATATTTT
CDR3 protein: CASSFLTGGGGSGNTIYF

J gene: TRBJ2-2
clone size: once
D gene: TRBD1
V gene: TRBV7-2
CDR3 DNA: TGTGCCAGCAGCCCGGAGACAGGGATCGGGGAGCTGTTTTTT
CDR3 protein: CASSPETGIGELFF

J gene: TRBJ1-1
clone size: -
D gene: -
V gene: TRBV2
CDR3 DNA: TGTGCCAGGTTACAGGGGAACACTGAAGCTTTCTTT
CDR3 protein: CARLQGNTEAFF

J gene: TRBJ1-1
clone size: -
D gene: -
V gene: TRBV19
CDR3 DNA: TGTGCCAGTAGTATCCCATACTACAGGTCCGAGGCTGAAGCTTTCTTT
CDR3 protein: CASSIPYYRSEAEAFF

J gene: TRBJ2-3
clone size: -
D gene: -
V gene: TRBV2
CDR3 DNA: TGTGCCAGCCAAAGCAGGTCAACTCATACGCAGTATTTT
CDR3 protein: CASQSRSTHTQYF

J gene: TRBJ1-1
clone size: -
D gene: -
V gene: TRBV7-9
CDR3 DNA: TGTGCCAGCAGCACCGGGGGCACTGAAGCTTTCTTT
CDR3 protein: CASSTGGTEAFF

J gene: TRBJ2-7
clone size: -
D gene: TRBD1
V gene: TRBV9
CDR3 DNA: TGTGCCAGCAGCGCCCGGGACAGGGCAAGCGAGCAGTACTTC
CDR3 protein: CASSARDRASEQYF

J gene: TRBJ1-1
clone size: few
D gene: -
V gene: TRBV4-3
CDR3 DNA: TGCGCCAGCAGCCAAGACGGGGGGGTCACTGAAGCTTTCTTT
CDR3 protein: CASSQDGGVTEAFF

J gene: TRBJ1-1
clone size: -
D gene: -
V gene: TRBV19
CDR3 DNA: TGTGCCAGTAAGGGGTGGGAGGGGACTGAAGCTTTCTTT
CDR3 protein: CASKGWEGTEAFF

J gene: TRBJ2-7
clone size: -
D gene: -
V gene: TRBV27
CDR3 DNA: TGTGGCAGTGTGCGACACGTAACCTACGAGCAGTACTTC
CDR3 protein: CGSVRHVTYEQYF

J gene: TRBJ1-2
clone size: -
D gene: TRBD1
V gene: TRBV12-5
CDR3 DNA: TGTGCTAGTGGACGGACAGGGTTCTATGGCTACACCTTC
CDR3 protein: CASGRTGFYGYTF

J gene: TRBJ1-1
clone size: -
D gene: -
V gene: TRBV13
CDR3 DNA: TGTGCCAGCAGCGTACAGGGGAACACTGAAGCTTTCTTT
CDR3 protein: CASSVQGNTEAFF

J gene: TRBJ2-7
clone size: -
D gene: TRBD2
V gene: TRBV7-9
CDR3 DNA: TGTGCCAGCAGCCCCGTTAGTAGCGGGGGCTACGAGCAGTACTTC
CDR3 protein: CASSPVSSGGYEQYF

J gene: TRBJ2-7
clone size: -
D gene: -
V gene: TRBV27
CDR3 DNA: TGTGCCAGCAGTTTACTTCAGACAGCCTACGAGCAGTACTTC
CDR3 protein: CASSLLQTAYEQYF

J gene: TRBJ2-1
clone size: -
D gene: TRBD2
V gene: TRBV7-2
CDR3 DNA: TGTGCCAGCAGCTTGAGCGGGGGGGAAAACAATGAGCAGTTCTTC
CDR3 protein: CASSLSGGENNEQFF

J gene: TRBJ1-1
clone size: -
D gene: -
V gene: TRBV9
CDR3 DNA: TGTGCCAGCAGCGTAGGCAGCCCAGGCGAAGCTTTCTTT
CDR3 protein: CASSVGSPGEAFF

J gene: TRBJ1-1
clone size: -
D gene: -
V gene: TRBV13
CDR3 DNA: TGTGCCAGCAGCCTTAACAGGGTTTTGAGCACTGAAGCTTTCTTT
CDR3 protein: CASSLNRVLSTEAFF

J gene: TRBJ2-7
clone size: -
D gene: TRBD1
V gene: TRBV18
CDR3 DNA: TGTGCCAGCTCACTCAACAGGGGTCTCGACTACGAGCAGTACTTC
CDR3 protein: CASSLNRGLDYEQYF

J gene: TRBJ1-2
clone size: few
D gene: -
V gene: TRBV27
CDR3 DNA: TGTGCCAGCAGACCAACAGAGAACTATGGCTACACCTTC
CDR3 protein: CASRPTENYGYTF

J gene: TRBJ2-1
clone size: -
D gene: -
V gene: TRBV6-5
CDR3 DNA: TGTGCCAGCAGGCGTGACAGCTACAATGAGCAGTTCTTC
CDR3 protein: CASRRDSYNEQFF

J gene: TRBJ2-2
clone size: -
D gene: TRBD1
V gene: TRBV5-1
CDR3 DNA: TGCGCCAGCAGCTTGTCAGGGGGCGAAGGGACCGGGGAGCTGTTTTTT
CDR3 protein: CASSLSGGEGTGELFF

J gene: TRBJ1-6
clone size: -
D gene: TRBD1
V gene: TRBV18
CDR3 DNA: TGTGCCAGCTCACCACCGGGAGACAGGGTCTATAATTCACCCCTCCACTTT
CDR3 protein: CASSPPGDRVYNSPLHF